The rows below give T cell receptor beta chains drawn from one sample of a study of blood T cell repertoires in COVID-19. Clones were read by immunoSEQ multiplex PCR, and TCRdb kept only the in-frame ones, dropping some. Here the sample spans about 200,000 clones, roughly 90% being singletons. Sequences were obtained from peripheral blood. The receptor source for this set is a man aged 18 to 29 with active or convalescent COVID-19. Each CDR3 is given with its conserved first and last residue. Fields, in order: D gene, J gene, V gene, clone size, CDR3 protein, CDR3 DNA. The D gene is left open where the match is weak. Only some rows state a clone size, as once, few, many or a class for expanded clones.

. | TRBJ1-5 | TRBV30 | . | CAWSAVGGKQPQHF | TGTGCCTGGAGTGCGGTGGGGGGGAAACAGCCCCAGCATTTT
. | TRBJ2-2 | TRBV4-1 | . | CASRPQGMGTGELFF | TGCGCCAGCAGACCACAGGGAATGGGGACCGGGGAGCTGTTTTTT
TRBD2 | TRBJ2-3 | TRBV5-4 | . | CASSSEAGGLSTDTQYF | TGTGCCAGCAGCTCAGAAGCGGGAGGCCTAAGCACAGATACGCAGTATTTT
. | TRBJ1-4 | TRBV30 | . | CAWSSRVGDEKLFF | TGTGCCTGGAGTAGCAGGGTTGGAGATGAAAAACTGTTTTTT
. | TRBJ1-2 | TRBV9 | . | CARERYPGGYTF | TGTGCCAGGGAGCGGTATCCCGGTGGCTACACCTTC
. | TRBJ1-2 | TRBV5-1 | . | CASSTGQPTTNYGYTF | TGCGCCAGCAGCACCGGACAGCCCACCACTAACTATGGCTACACCTTC
. | TRBJ1-2 | TRBV19 | . | CASRGRDYGYTF | TGTGCCAGCAGGGGACGAGACTATGGCTACACCTTC
TRBD1 | TRBJ2-7 | TRBV3-1/TRBV3-2 | . | CASSQTPQGFEQYF | TGTGCCAGCAGCCAAACACCACAGGGGTTCGAGCAGTACTTC
. | TRBJ2-5 | TRBV6-5 | . | CASRPDSQETQYF | TGTGCCAGCCGACCGGACAGCCAAGAGACCCAGTACTTC
TRBD1 | TRBJ2-5 | TRBV7-3 | . | CASSTGGRQETQYF | TGTGCCAGCAGCACAGGGGGCAGGCAAGAGACCCAGTACTTC
. | TRBJ2-7 | TRBV11-2 | . | CASSLVRTSAWQYF | TGTGCCAGCAGCTTAGTCCGGACATCGGCATGGCAGTACTTC
TRBD1 | TRBJ2-7 | TRBV7-9 | once | CASSLKGDRGRIYEQYF | TGTGCCAGCAGCTTAAAGGGAGACAGGGGGCGCATATACGAGCAGTACTTC
TRBD1 | TRBJ1-2 | TRBV30 | . | CAWSSTGGAYGYTF | TGTGCCTGGAGTAGTACAGGGGGCGCCTATGGCTACACCTTC
. | TRBJ2-6 | TRBV6-6 | . | CASSYSSAGANVLTF | TGTGCCAGCAGTTACAGCAGCGCTGGGGCCAACGTCCTGACTTTC
. | TRBJ1-2 | TRBV15 | . | CATSRDRAYGYTF | TGTGCCACCAGCAGAGATCGAGCCTATGGCTACACCTTC
TRBD2 | TRBJ2-7 | TRBV9 | . | CASSVSGDWSYEQYF | TGTGCCAGCAGCGTAAGCGGGGACTGGTCCTACGAGCAGTACTTC
. | TRBJ2-5 | TRBV9 | . | CASSVDSGQETQYF | TGTGCCAGCAGCGTAGATAGCGGACAAGAGACCCAGTACTTC
TRBD2 | TRBJ2-3 | TRBV5-1 | . | CASSLGRGGTDTQYF | TGCGCCAGCAGCTTGGGGCGGGGGGGCACAGATACGCAGTATTTT
. | TRBJ2-4 | TRBV7-2 | . | CASSLRAGLAKNIQYF | TGTGCCAGCAGCCTTCGAGCCGGACTAGCCAAAAACATTCAGTACTTC
TRBD1 | TRBJ2-3 | TRBV9 | . | CASSVGSGQGLDTQYF | TGTGCCAGCAGCGTAGGGTCGGGACAGGGGCTAGATACGCAGTATTTT
. | TRBJ2-3 | TRBV11-2 | . | CASSLITDTQYF | TGTGCCAGCAGCCTTATCACAGATACGCAGTATTTT
. | TRBJ1-1 | TRBV6-5 | . | CASTTGRVMNTEAFF | TGTGCCAGCACCACGGGAAGGGTAATGAACACTGAAGCTTTCTTT
TRBD1 | TRBJ2-3 | TRBV7-2 | . | CASGRDRGHDTQYF | TGTGCCAGCGGCCGGGACAGGGGGCACGATACGCAGTATTTT
. | TRBJ2-7 | TRBV6-6 | . | CASSLLAGAGGAYEQYF | TGTGCCAGCAGTCTCCTCGCGGGGGCAGGGGGCGCGTACGAGCAGTACTTC
. | TRBJ1-1 | TRBV19 | . | CASKLWGITEAFF | TGTGCCAGCAAATTATGGGGCATCACTGAAGCTTTCTTT
. | TRBJ1-2 | TRBV7-3 | . | CASSLTGDTGYTF | TGTGCCAGCAGCTTAACAGGGGACACTGGCTACACCTTC
. | TRBJ2-5 | TRBV7-9 | . | CASTPQGEGLGETQYF | TGTGCCAGCACCCCACAGGGAGAGGGATTGGGGGAGACCCAGTACTTC
TRBD1 | TRBJ2-7 | TRBV4-1 | . | CASSRDRGPYEQYF | TGCGCCAGCAGCCGGGACAGGGGCCCCTACGAGCAGTACTTC
. | TRBJ1-5 | TRBV2 | . | CASRHRAGDQPQHF | TGTGCCAGCAGGCACAGGGCGGGGGATCAGCCCCAGCATTTT
TRBD1 | TRBJ2-7 | TRBV5-6 | once | CASSYDRGSYEQYF | TGTGCCAGCAGCTACGACAGGGGCAGTTACGAGCAGTACTTC
TRBD1 | TRBJ2-7 | TRBV19 | . | CASSTRQGGYEQYF | TGTGCCAGTAGTACCAGACAGGGGGGCTACGAGCAGTACTTC
TRBD1 | TRBJ2-7 | TRBV4-1 | . | CASSQGSGGAGYEQYF | TGCGCCAGCAGCCAAGGGTCAGGGGGCGCAGGCTACGAGCAGTACTTC
TRBD1 | TRBJ2-7 | TRBV19 | . | CASSIRRGNYEQYF | TGTGCCAGTAGTATCCGCAGGGGGAACTACGAGCAGTACTTC